This TCR beta chain was sequenced during a study of blood T cell repertoires in COVID-19. Study-level information: There were acute and convalescent COVID-19 samples, and they came from the United States, Italy and Spain. T cells, B-cell-depleted T cells, or PBMCs supplied cDNA or gDNA.

In the original analysis: Researchers report that nucleated cell counts were estimated from reference gene primer amplification. The method was immunoSEQ multiplex PCR; TCRdb's version includes in-frame clones alone and lacks a portion of them. That table is the source of V, J and clone size, and D and trimming were worked out from the DNA. The sample includes under 350,000 clones, around four fifths seen only once; the top ten take 4.6%. CDR3 length: 14 residues. The ends were cut back, 3 bases at V and 0 bases at J, with 6 bases in the middle. CDR1 and CDR2 from the germline V gene are SNHLY and FYNNEI.

The sample was peripheral blood. This TCR came from a man in his 60s who had recovered from COVID-19. The J gene is TRBJ1-5, the V gene TRBV2; no definite D call. Here the CDR3 reads CASSDSYSNQPQHF. DNA for the CDR3: TGTGCCAGCAGTGATAGCTATAGCAATCAGCCCCAGCATTTT.